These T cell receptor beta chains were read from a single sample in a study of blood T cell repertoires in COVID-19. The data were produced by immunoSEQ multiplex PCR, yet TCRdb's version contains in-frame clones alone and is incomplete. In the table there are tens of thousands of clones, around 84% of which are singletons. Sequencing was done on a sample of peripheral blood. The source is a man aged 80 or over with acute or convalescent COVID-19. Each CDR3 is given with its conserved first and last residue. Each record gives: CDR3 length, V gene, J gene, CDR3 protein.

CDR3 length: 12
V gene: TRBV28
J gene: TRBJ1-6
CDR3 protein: CASSSPVSPLHF

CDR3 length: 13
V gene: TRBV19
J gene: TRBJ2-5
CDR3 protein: CASSGQVQETQYF

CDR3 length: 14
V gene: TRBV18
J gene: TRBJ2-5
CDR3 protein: CASSPRQAQETQYF

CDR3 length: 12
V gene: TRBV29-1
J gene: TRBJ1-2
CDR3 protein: CSVVRQGYGYTF

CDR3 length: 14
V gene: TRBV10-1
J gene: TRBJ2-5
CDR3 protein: CASSEGTAQETQYF

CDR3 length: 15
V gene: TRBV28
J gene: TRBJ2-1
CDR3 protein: CASSLFGTGSSEQFF

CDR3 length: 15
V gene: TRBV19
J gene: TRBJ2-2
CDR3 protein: CASSTYRVPTGELFF

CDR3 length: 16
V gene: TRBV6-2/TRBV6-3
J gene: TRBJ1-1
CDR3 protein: CASSFGLTGLNTEAFF

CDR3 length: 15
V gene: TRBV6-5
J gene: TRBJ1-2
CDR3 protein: CASKLNRGANYGYTF

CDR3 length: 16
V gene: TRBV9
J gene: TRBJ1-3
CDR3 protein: CASSVGGHLSGNTIYF

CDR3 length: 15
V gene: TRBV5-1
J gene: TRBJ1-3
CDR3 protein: CASAGTGLSGNTIYF

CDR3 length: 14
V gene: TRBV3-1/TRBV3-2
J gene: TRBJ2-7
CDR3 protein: CASSQARASYEQYF

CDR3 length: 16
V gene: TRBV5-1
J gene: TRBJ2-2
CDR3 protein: CASSPGASGRAGELFF

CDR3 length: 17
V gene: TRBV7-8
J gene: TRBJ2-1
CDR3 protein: CASSLVFGGARVNEQFF

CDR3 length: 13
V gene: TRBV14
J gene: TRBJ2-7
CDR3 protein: CASSQRTRSEQYF

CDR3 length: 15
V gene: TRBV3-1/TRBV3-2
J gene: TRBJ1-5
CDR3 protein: CASSQDGMGNQPQHF

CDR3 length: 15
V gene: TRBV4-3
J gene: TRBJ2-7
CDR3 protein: CASSQRGQGAREQYF

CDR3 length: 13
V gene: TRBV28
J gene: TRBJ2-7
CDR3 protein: CASSSGTGNEQYF

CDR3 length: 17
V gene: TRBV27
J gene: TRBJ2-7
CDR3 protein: CASSSPFGQPSSYEQYF

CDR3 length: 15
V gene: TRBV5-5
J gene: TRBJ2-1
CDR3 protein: CASSLWAGGNDEQFF

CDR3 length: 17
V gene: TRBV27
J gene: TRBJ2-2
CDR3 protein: CASSLFQRGSNTGELFF

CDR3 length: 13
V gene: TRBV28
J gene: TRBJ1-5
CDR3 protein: CASQGGRDQPQHF

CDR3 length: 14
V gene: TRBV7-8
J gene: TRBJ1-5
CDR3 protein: CASSLGQDNQPQHF

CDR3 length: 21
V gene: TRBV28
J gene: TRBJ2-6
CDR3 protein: CASRSQSPDRAPSFGANVLTF

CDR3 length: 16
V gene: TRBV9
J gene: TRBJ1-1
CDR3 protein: CASSVATRRTDTEAFF

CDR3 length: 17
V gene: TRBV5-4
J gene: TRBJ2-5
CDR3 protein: CASSPTPGAGGLETQYF

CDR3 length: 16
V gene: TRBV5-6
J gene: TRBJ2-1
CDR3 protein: CASASLGGSPHNEQFF

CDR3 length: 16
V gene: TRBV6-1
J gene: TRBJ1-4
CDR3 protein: CASSGTWTGGMEKLFF

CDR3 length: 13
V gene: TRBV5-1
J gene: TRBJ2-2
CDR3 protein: CASSSGNTGELFF

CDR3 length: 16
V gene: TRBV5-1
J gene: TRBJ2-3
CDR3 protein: CASRWTSGSSTDTQYF

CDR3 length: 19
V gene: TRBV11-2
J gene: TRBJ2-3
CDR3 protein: CASSRRGLAGVEGTDTQYF

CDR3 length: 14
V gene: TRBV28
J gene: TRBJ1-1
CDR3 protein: CASSYGTGNTEAFF

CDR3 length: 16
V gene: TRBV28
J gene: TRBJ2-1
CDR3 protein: CASRHLAGTGGDEQFF

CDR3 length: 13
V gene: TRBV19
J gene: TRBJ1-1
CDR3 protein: CASSTDRDTEAFF

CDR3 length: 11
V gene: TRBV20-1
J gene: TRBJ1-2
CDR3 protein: CSARRQGVDTF

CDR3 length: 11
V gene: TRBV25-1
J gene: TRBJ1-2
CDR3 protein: CASSEVAGYTF

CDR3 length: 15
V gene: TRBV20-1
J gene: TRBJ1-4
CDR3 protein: CSASSQGGLNEKLFF

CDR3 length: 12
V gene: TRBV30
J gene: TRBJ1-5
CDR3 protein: CAWSVPGGPQHF

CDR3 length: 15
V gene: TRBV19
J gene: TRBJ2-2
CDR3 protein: CASLTQGSNTGELFF

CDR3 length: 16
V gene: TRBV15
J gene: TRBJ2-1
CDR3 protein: CATSRAGLAGVNEQFF

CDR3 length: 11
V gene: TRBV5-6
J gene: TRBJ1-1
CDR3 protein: CASSLAREAFF